The rows below give T cell receptor beta chains drawn from one sample of a study of T cells in tumors and immune-related adverse events. The method was immunoSEQ multiplex PCR; TCRdb's version includes in-frame clones alone and lacks a portion of them. This table holds about 8,600 clones, roughly 94% found once. The sequences come from lymph node tissue, collected from a patient treated with anti-PD-1 therapy. These receptors were taken from a female donor with metastatic renal cell carcinoma. Each CDR3 is given with its conserved first and last residue. Fields, in order: clone size, D gene, J gene, V gene, CDR3 DNA, CDR3 protein. D genes are given only for firm matches. Part of the rows lack a size; the others show once, few, many or a class for expanded clones.

>-|TRBD1|TRBJ1-5|TRBV30
TGTGCCTGGAGTGTAAGGAGGGGGCGGAGGCAGCCCCAGCATTTT
CAWSVRRGRRQPQHF
>-|-|TRBJ2-7|TRBV6-1
TGTGCCAGCAGTGAAGGGCCCCGGTACGAGCAGTACTTC
CASSEGPRYEQYF
>-|TRBD1|TRBJ1-2|TRBV7-2
TGTGCCAGCAGCGTACTAGACAGGGGAGTCTATGGCTACACCTTC
CASSVLDRGVYGYTF
>-|TRBD2|TRBJ2-1|TRBV2
TGTGCCAGCGGGGGGGACTACACCTACAATGAGCAGTTCTTC
CASGGDYTYNEQFF
>-|-|TRBJ1-5|TRBV5-5
TGTGCCAGCAGCTCCCCAGGGCGGAATCAGCCCCAGCATTTT
CASSSPGRNQPQHF
>once|-|TRBJ2-6|TRBV6-7
TGTGCCAGCAGTAGTTCCATGCGTTTACAAAGTCGGGCCAACGTCCTGACTTTC
CASSSSMRLQSRANVLTF
>-|-|TRBJ1-3|TRBV19
TGTGCCAGTAGCTCGCAGGAGATCGGTGGAAACACCATATATTTT
CASSSQEIGGNTIYF
>-|-|TRBJ2-1|TRBV11-3
TGTGCCAGCAGCAAGGATAGCCCGTACAATGAGCAGTTCTTC
CASSKDSPYNEQFF
>few|-|TRBJ1-5|TRBV10-3
TGTGCCATCAGTGCGGGGGGGGGTTATAGCAATCAGCCCCAGCATTTT
CAISAGGGYSNQPQHF
>-|-|TRBJ2-7|TRBV5-6
TGTGCCAGCAGCGCCCGGGACGGGATTTACGAGCAGTACTTC
CASSARDGIYEQYF
>-|-|TRBJ1-5|TRBV7-8
TGTGCCAGCAGCTTAGTGGCGAATCAGCCCCAGCATTTT
CASSLVANQPQHF
>-|-|TRBJ2-7|TRBV6-1
TGTGCCAGCAGATCTCCGGGACACGCAAGTGGCGAGCAGTACTTC
CASRSPGHASGEQYF
>-|TRBD2|TRBJ2-3|TRBV19
TGTGCCAGTAGTCCACGGACTAGCGGTTATACGCAGTATTTT
CASSPRTSGYTQYF
>few|TRBD2|TRBJ2-7|TRBV2
TGTGCCAGCACACGAGCGGGGTCCTCCTACGAGCAGTACTTC
CASTRAGSSYEQYF
>-|TRBD2|TRBJ2-7|TRBV11-2
TGTGCCAGCAGCGGACCGGGACTAGCGCTTTCCTACGAGCAGTACTTC
CASSGPGLALSYEQYF
>-|TRBD1|TRBJ1-1|TRBV10-3
TGTGCCATCAGTAGGGACAGGGTCTCTCTCGCTTTCTTT
CAISRDRVSLAFF
>-|-|TRBJ2-1|TRBV12-5
TGTGCTAGTGGTCCCCCATGGTGGTGGGCGACTTACAATGAGCAGTTCTTC
CASGPPWWWATYNEQFF
>-|-|TRBJ2-3|TRBV7-2
TGTGCCAGCAGCTTAGTCCTAGCCGGAACGCAGTATTTT
CASSLVLAGTQYF
>-|-|TRBJ2-5|TRBV19
TGTGCCAGTAGTGTCGGACAGCTGGAAGAGACCCAGTACTTC
CASSVGQLEETQYF
>-|-|TRBJ1-2|TRBV19
TGTGCCTGGCAGGCGAATGGCTACACCTTC
CAWQANGYTF
>-|TRBD2|TRBJ2-3|TRBV2
TGTGCCAGCCAAGCCACTAGCGGGACAGATACGCAGTATTTT
CASQATSGTDTQYF
>-|-|TRBJ2-5|TRBV15
TGTGCCACCAGCAGGTTGACAGGTCGCGAGACCCAGTACTTC
CATSRLTGRETQYF
>-|-|TRBJ2-5|TRBV18
TGTGCCAGCTCACCTCCGGCAAGTCGACAAGAGACCCAGTACTTC
CASSPPASRQETQYF
>-|-|TRBJ1-2|TRBV2
TGTGCCAGCAGTGGGCAGGGTAGGGGCTACACCTTC
CASSGQGRGYTF
>-|TRBD1|TRBJ1-1|TRBV5-1
TGCGCCAGCAACGGGGGGACAGGGAGTCTGGGGACTGAAGCTTTCTTT
CASNGGTGSLGTEAFF
>-|-|TRBJ2-1|TRBV19
TGTGCCAGTAGAAAAACAGCGTTCAATGAGCAGTTCTTC
CASRKTAFNEQFF
>-|TRBD2|TRBJ2-1|TRBV5-1
TGCGCCAGCAGCCCACCCCTTAGCGGGGTTAGGGAGCAGTTCTTC
CASSPPLSGVREQFF
>-|-|TRBJ1-4|TRBV19
TGTGCCAGTAGCGACACCTTGTCTAATGAAAAACTGTTTTTT
CASSDTLSNEKLFF
>-|-|TRBJ2-1|TRBV27
TGTGCCAGCAGTTTAGGAGCTGAGCAGTTCTTC
CASSLGAEQFF
>-|-|TRBJ2-7|TRBV12-5
TGTGCTAGTGGTTTGAGCAGGGGCTACGAGCAGTACTTC
CASGLSRGYEQYF
>few|TRBD1|TRBJ2-6|TRBV29-1
TGCAGCTTCACAGGGGGCGCTTATGGGGCCAACGTCCTGACTTTC
CSFTGGAYGANVLTF
>-|-|TRBJ1-2|TRBV5-1
TGCGCCAGCAGCTTGGAGACAGTTGGCTACACCTTC
CASSLETVGYTF
>-|-|TRBJ1-2|TRBV7-2
TGTGCCAGCAGCCCGGACAGTTCGACTAACTATGGCTACACCTTC
CASSPDSSTNYGYTF
>-|TRBD1|TRBJ2-3|TRBV5-4
TGTGCCAGCAGCTGGCGGACAGGATCACTCACAGATACGCAGTATTTT
CASSWRTGSLTDTQYF
>-|TRBD1|TRBJ1-1|TRBV19
TGTGCCAGTAGGCAAGGACAGGGGGCTCTTGTGAACACTGAAGCTTTCTTT
CASRQGQGALVNTEAFF
>few|-|TRBJ1-5|TRBV5-1
TGCGCCAGCAGCTTGATCGGCAATCAGCCCCAGCATTTT
CASSLIGNQPQHF
>-|-|TRBJ2-5|TRBV2
TGTGCCAGCAGTACAGCAGGGATGAGTATAGAGACCCAGTACTTC
CASSTAGMSIETQYF
>-|-|TRBJ2-7|TRBV4-1
TGCGCCAGCAGCCAAGAAGAGTTGGTAATAGCTGGTATGGGGTACGAGCAGTACTTC
CASSQEELVIAGMGYEQYF
>-|TRBD1|TRBJ2-2|TRBV6-5
TGTGCCAGCAGTTACTCGCCAGGGGGCTCCGGGGAGCTGTTTTTT
CASSYSPGGSGELFF
>-|-|TRBJ2-3|TRBV7-2
TGTGCCAGCAGCTCGGGGGAGACAGATACGCAGTATTTT
CASSSGETDTQYF
>-|-|TRBJ2-3|TRBV7-2
TGTGCCAGCAGCTTAGGTTTGGGGGCAGGAGATACGCAGTATTTT
CASSLGLGAGDTQYF
>-|TRBD2|TRBJ2-1|TRBV5-1
TGCGCCAGCAGCTTGGACGGGGGGATCTACTCCTACAATGAGCAGTTCTTC
CASSLDGGIYSYNEQFF
>-|-|TRBJ2-3|TRBV5-1
TGCGCCAGCAGCTTGGCCCGTTCGGGGGCGGGGGATACGCAGTATTTT
CASSLARSGAGDTQYF
>-|TRBD1|TRBJ2-2|TRBV10-2
TGCGCCAGCAGTGCCGGAAGTCCGGGACAGGCCTACACCGGGGAGCTGTTTTTT
CASSAGSPGQAYTGELFF
>-|-|TRBJ2-3|TRBV19
TGTGCCAGTAGTATAGGGCCCCCCGCAGATACGCAGTATTTT
CASSIGPPADTQYF
>-|-|TRBJ2-7|TRBV10-1
TGCGCCAGCCCCCTGGATTACACCTACGAGCAGTACTTC
CASPLDYTYEQYF
>few|TRBD1|TRBJ1-4|TRBV19
TGTGCCAGTAGTATTGGCCCAGGGGGTAATGAAAAACTGTTTTTT
CASSIGPGGNEKLFF
>-|-|TRBJ2-1|TRBV18
TGTGCCAGCTCGCTTCAACGAGACAATGAGCAGTTCTTC
CASSLQRDNEQFF
>once|-|TRBJ1-2|TRBV6-1
TGTGCCAGCTCCGATGGTGGAACTACTAACTATGGCTACACCTTC
CASSDGGTTNYGYTF
>-|-|TRBJ1-1|TRBV5-1
TGCGCCAGCAGCTTGGACGGTAGAAACACTGAAGCTTTCTTT
CASSLDGRNTEAFF
>-|TRBD1|TRBJ2-5|TRBV4-1
TGCGCCAGCAGCCAAGGGGGGGCCGGGACAGGGGAAGAGACCCAGTACTTC
CASSQGGAGTGEETQYF
>few|-|TRBJ1-2|TRBV4-2
TGTGCCAGCAGCCAAGACGGCCACTGGGGGTCCTATGGCTACACCTTC
CASSQDGHWGSYGYTF
>-|-|TRBJ2-5|TRBV25-1
TGTGCCAGCGGGAAGTATGGGGGTCAAGAGACCCAGTACTTC
CASGKYGGQETQYF
>once|-|TRBJ1-3|TRBV7-2
TGTGCCAGCAGCTTAACTGGGGGGGGAAACACCATATATTTT
CASSLTGGGNTIYF
>-|-|TRBJ2-3|TRBV7-8
TGTGCCAGCAGCTTAGTACCACAGGGCATAGGAGATACGCAGTATTTT
CASSLVPQGIGDTQYF
>-|-|TRBJ1-3|TRBV4-2
TGTGCCAGCAGCCAAGAGGGGCAGGGTTTAAACACCATATATTTT
CASSQEGQGLNTIYF
>-|-|TRBJ2-5|TRBV6-5
TGTGCCAGCAAAAATCCGACAGAGACCCAGTACTTC
CASKNPTETQYF
>once|-|TRBJ2-5|TRBV19
TGTGCCAGTAGTATACAGGGTGGGGAGACCCAGTACTTC
CASSIQGGETQYF
>-|TRBD1|TRBJ1-1|TRBV10-3
TGTGCCATCAGTGAGCGGGACAGGGGTATTGGGAACACTGAAGCTTTCTTT
CAISERDRGIGNTEAFF
>-|TRBD2|TRBJ2-5|TRBV6-1
TGTGCCAGCCGGGGCACTAGCGGTAGGGAGACCCAGTACTTC
CASRGTSGRETQYF